This TCR beta chain was sequenced for a study of blood T cell repertoires in COVID-19. Overall study: There were acute and convalescent COVID-19 samples, and they came from the United States, Italy and Spain. Nucleic acid was either cDNA or gDNA, and it came from T cells, B-cell-depleted T cells, or PBMCs.

J lost 5 bases, V lost 4 bases, and 7 bases had no gene match. Germline V CDR1 and CDR2: SGHTA, FQGTGA. This CDR3 contains 15 residues. Original handling: Researchers report that nucleated cell counts were estimated from reference gene primer amplification. Produced via immunoSEQ multiplex PCR; TCRdb's table is partial and in-frame only. The V and J calls and clone size come from that table; D and trimming were worked out from the DNA. The data contain some 200,000 clones, around three quarters of them singletons. The TCR originated in a woman aged 70 to 79 with acute or convalescent COVID-19. V and J are TRBV7-3 and TRBJ1-5, with 8 bases fitting TRBD1. The specimen sequenced was peripheral blood. CDR3 amino acids: CASSSTGVEDQPQHF. The CDR3 DNA sequence: TGTGCCAGCAGCTCGACAGGGGTGGAGGATCAGCCCCAGCATTTT.